The text below deals with one T cell receptor beta chain. This record comes from a study of blood T cell repertoires in COVID-19. Whole-study context: Samples taken during acute and convalescent COVID-19 were collected in the United States, Italy and Spain. Sources were T cells, B-cell-depleted T cells, or PBMCs; the material itself was cDNA or gDNA.

Per the original data handling: Cell counts per sample came from amplifying reference gene primers. Assay: immunoSEQ multiplex PCR; the TCRdb copy retains only in-frame clones and omits some. V, J and clone size are taken as reported in that table, and D and trimming were inferred from the DNA itself. The profile shows 130,000 to 150,000 clones, over 75% of them singletons. The V gene lost 2 bases and the J gene lost 4 bases, with 15 bases spanning the gap. Germline V gene lookup returns CDR1 LNHNV and CDR2 YYDKDF (reference sequence). The CDR3 spans 16 residues. The chain joins TRBV15 to TRBJ1-5; D is unresolved. The specimen sequenced was peripheral blood. The receptor was derived from a man aged 55 to 69 with active or convalescent COVID-19. In nucleotides, the CDR3 is TGTGCCACCAGCAGACCCACATCGGAGGGAAATCAGCCCCAGCATTTT. This gives the protein CATSRPTSEGNQPQHF.